A selection of T cell receptor beta chains follows, all from one sample in a study of blood T cell repertoires in COVID-19. The data were produced by immunoSEQ multiplex PCR, yet TCRdb's version contains in-frame clones alone and is incomplete. The top ten clones hold about 2.4% of a sample with about 150,000 clones, 88% of them seen once. Sequenced input: peripheral blood. These receptors were collected from a woman in her 70s with acute or convalescent COVID-19. CDR3s include the opening cysteine and the closing phenylalanine or tryptophan. The order of the fields is D gene, clone size, J gene, V gene, CDR3 protein, CDR3 DNA. The D gene is left open where the match is weak. Clone size is given for some rows only: seen once, a few or many times, or a class if the clone is expanded.

>-|-|TRBJ2-3|TRBV18
CASSHGLAGGTDTQYF
TGTGCCAGCTCGCATGGCTTGGCAGGGGGCACAGATACGCAGTATTTT
>TRBD2|-|TRBJ2-5|TRBV3-1/TRBV3-2
CASSQENGLAGNQETQYF
TGTGCCAGCAGCCAAGAGAATGGGCTAGCGGGGAACCAAGAGACCCAGTACTTC
>-|-|TRBJ2-5|TRBV3-1/TRBV3-2
CASTRYSGQQETQYF
TGTGCCAGCACTCGTTATTCGGGACAACAAGAGACCCAGTACTTC
>-|-|TRBJ2-1|TRBV5-6
CASSPRPWNEQFF
TGTGCCAGCAGCCCGCGTCCATGGAATGAGCAGTTCTTC
>TRBD1|-|TRBJ1-2|TRBV27
CASSLTGAPGGYTF
TGTGCCAGCAGTTTAACAGGGGCTCCTGGTGGCTACACCTTC
>TRBD1|once|TRBJ1-6|TRBV6-5
CASCTPQTGGTPLHF
TGTGCCAGCTGTACCCCCCAAACAGGGGGCACACCCCTCCACTTT
>TRBD2|-|TRBJ2-2|TRBV5-1
CASSLVSGGSTGELFF
TGCGCCAGCAGCTTGGTTAGCGGGGGCAGCACCGGGGAGCTGTTTTTT
>TRBD1|-|TRBJ1-5|TRBV19
CASSFGQGNQPQHF
TGTGCCAGTAGTTTCGGACAGGGCAATCAGCCCCAGCATTTT
>-|-|TRBJ1-2|TRBV7-2
CASSLDKIYGYTF
TGTGCCAGCAGCCTCGACAAAATCTATGGCTACACCTTC
>TRBD2|-|TRBJ2-3|TRBV19
CASSVGLAGGPLSTDTQYF
TGTGCCAGTAGTGTCGGACTAGCGGGGGGACCCCTTAGCACAGATACGCAGTATTTT
>TRBD1|-|TRBJ1-6|TRBV30
CAIRVRDRSYNSPLHF
TGTGCCATACGAGTCCGGGACAGGTCATATAATTCACCCCTCCACTTT
>-|few|TRBJ1-4|TRBV5-1
CASSLTPPGRDNEKLFF
TGCGCCAGCAGCTTGACCCCCCCGGGGAGGGATAATGAAAAACTGTTTTTT
>TRBD1|few|TRBJ1-4|TRBV6-5
CASRFSDRVEKLFF
TGTGCCAGCAGATTCTCGGACAGGGTGGAAAAACTGTTTTTT
>-|-|TRBJ1-1|TRBV9
CASSVAHSMNTEAFF
TGTGCCAGCAGCGTAGCTCACAGCATGAACACTGAAGCTTTCTTT
>TRBD2|-|TRBJ2-3|TRBV4-2
CASSQDGTSGVDTQYF
TGTGCCAGCAGCCAAGATGGGACTAGCGGGGTGGATACGCAGTATTTT
>-|-|TRBJ2-3|TRBV3-1/TRBV3-2
CASRGTSTDTQYF
TGTGCCAGCAGAGGGACTTCCACCGATACGCAGTATTTT
>TRBD2|-|TRBJ2-2|TRBV4-1
CASSQIGPRGGTGELFF
TGCGCCAGCAGCCAAATTGGCCCTCGCGGGGGGACCGGGGAGCTGTTTTTT
>-|-|TRBJ1-5|TRBV10-3
CAIGQSQSNQPQHF
TGTGCCATCGGACAGTCTCAGAGCAATCAGCCCCAGCATTTT
>-|once|TRBJ2-5|TRBV7-3
CASSLIQSSAGPQETQYF
TGTGCCAGCAGCTTAATTCAGTCCTCGGCAGGGCCTCAAGAGACCCAGTACTTC
>TRBD1|-|TRBJ1-1|TRBV28
CASSETGGWDTEAFF
TGTGCCAGCAGTGAGACAGGGGGCTGGGACACTGAAGCTTTCTTT
>TRBD1|-|TRBJ1-2|TRBV6-5
CASSYGTAYTF
TGTGCCAGCAGTTACGGGACAGCTTACACCTTC
>TRBD1|-|TRBJ2-3|TRBV5-1
CASSLEPTGGATDTQYF
TGCGCCAGCAGCTTAGAGCCGACAGGGGGCGCAACAGATACGCAGTATTTT
>-|-|TRBJ1-2|TRBV27
CASSPKGYGYTF
TGTGCCAGCAGTCCCAAGGGGTATGGCTACACCTTC
>TRBD2|-|TRBJ2-1|TRBV11-3
CASSLGLAGVDEQFF
TGTGCCAGCAGCTTAGGACTAGCGGGGGTGGATGAGCAGTTCTTC
>-|-|TRBJ1-1|TRBV29-1
CSVEGLSTEAFF
TGCAGCGTTGAGGGACTGAGTACTGAAGCTTTCTTT
>-|once|TRBJ1-2|TRBV6-5
CASSYGSGPTTAGYTF
TGTGCCAGCAGTTACGGCTCGGGTCCCACGACGGCGGGCTACACCTTC
>-|-|TRBJ1-2|TRBV19
CASSPEYPSGYTF
TGTGCCAGTAGTCCCGAGTATCCCTCTGGCTACACCTTC
>TRBD2|-|TRBJ2-2|TRBV13
CASRPPSGEPNTGELFF
TGTGCCAGCCGACCCCCGAGCGGGGAGCCGAACACCGGGGAGCTGTTTTTT
>TRBD1|-|TRBJ1-1|TRBV7-8
CASSIRGRDTEAFF
TGTGCCAGCAGCATAAGGGGGCGGGACACTGAAGCTTTCTTT
>-|-|TRBJ1-5|TRBV6-5
CASSVRGTDQPQHF
TGTGCCAGCAGCGTAAGGGGGACGGATCAGCCCCAGCATTTT
>-|-|TRBJ1-5|TRBV4-1
CASSQTGTGGFQPQHF
TGCGCCAGCAGCCAGACCGGGACGGGGGGATTTCAGCCCCAGCATTTT
>-|-|TRBJ1-6|TRBV3-1/TRBV3-2
CASREGLPRSPLHF
TGTGCCAGCAGAGAGGGACTCCCCAGGTCACCCCTCCACTTT
>-|-|TRBJ1-6|TRBV30
CAWGRGINSPLHF
TGTGCCTGGGGGCGGGGAATAAATTCACCCCTCCACTTT
>-|once|TRBJ2-7|TRBV7-2
CASSLGGSVGPYEQYF
TGTGCCAGCAGCTTAGGGGGTAGCGTCGGTCCCTACGAGCAGTACTTC
>TRBD1|-|TRBJ2-7|TRBV18
CASSWGTGSDEQYF
TGTGCCAGCTCATGGGGGACAGGGTCGGACGAGCAGTACTTC
>TRBD1|-|TRBJ1-2|TRBV7-3
CASSPGQGNYGYTF
TGTGCCAGCAGCCCCGGACAGGGGAACTATGGCTACACCTTC
>-|once|TRBJ2-3|TRBV29-1
CSVNRDSTLVDTQYF
TGCAGCGTTAACCGGGACTCTACCCTGGTAGATACGCAGTATTTT
>-|-|TRBJ2-7|TRBV7-8
CASSSVGQSYEQYF
TGTGCCAGCAGCTCAGTAGGACAGTCCTACGAGCAGTACTTC
>TRBD1|many|TRBJ1-5|TRBV6-1
CASSESDREGQPQHF
TGTGCCAGCAGTGAATCGGACAGGGAAGGTCAGCCCCAGCATTTT
>TRBD1|once|TRBJ1-1|TRBV27
CPGTVNTEAFF
TGTCCCGGGACAGTGAACACTGAAGCTTTCTTT
>TRBD1|-|TRBJ1-1|TRBV7-8
CASRQGARNTEAFF
TGTGCCAGCCGACAGGGGGCGCGGAACACTGAAGCTTTCTTT
>TRBD1|-|TRBJ1-1|TRBV6-6
CASSYSGQEKEAFF
TGTGCCAGCAGTTACTCCGGACAGGAGAAGGAAGCTTTCTTT
>TRBD1|-|TRBJ1-5|TRBV28
CAIWTGDGNQPQHF
TGTGCCATTTGGACAGGGGATGGCAATCAGCCCCAGCATTTT
>-|-|TRBJ1-1|TRBV5-1
CASSLAQGWNTEAFF
TGCGCCAGCAGCTTGGCTCAGGGCTGGAACACTGAAGCTTTCTTT
>-|-|TRBJ1-1|TRBV2
CASRTRGANTEAFF
TGTGCCAGCAGAACCCGGGGAGCGAACACTGAAGCTTTCTTT
>TRBD1|-|TRBJ1-3|TRBV9
CASSERGQGASGNTIYF
TGTGCCAGCAGCGAGAGAGGACAGGGCGCCTCTGGAAACACCATATATTTT
>TRBD2|-|TRBJ2-1|TRBV28
CASSGVAGGDGEQFF
TGTGCCAGCAGTGGGGTAGCGGGGGGTGATGGTGAGCAGTTCTTC
>-|-|TRBJ1-5|TRBV3-1/TRBV3-2
CASSQGRGLSNQPQHF
TGTGCCAGCAGCCAAGGGAGGGGTTTAAGCAATCAGCCCCAGCATTTT
>-|-|TRBJ1-3|TRBV27
CASKWTFSGNTIYF
TGTGCCAGCAAGTGGACATTCTCTGGAAACACCATATATTTT